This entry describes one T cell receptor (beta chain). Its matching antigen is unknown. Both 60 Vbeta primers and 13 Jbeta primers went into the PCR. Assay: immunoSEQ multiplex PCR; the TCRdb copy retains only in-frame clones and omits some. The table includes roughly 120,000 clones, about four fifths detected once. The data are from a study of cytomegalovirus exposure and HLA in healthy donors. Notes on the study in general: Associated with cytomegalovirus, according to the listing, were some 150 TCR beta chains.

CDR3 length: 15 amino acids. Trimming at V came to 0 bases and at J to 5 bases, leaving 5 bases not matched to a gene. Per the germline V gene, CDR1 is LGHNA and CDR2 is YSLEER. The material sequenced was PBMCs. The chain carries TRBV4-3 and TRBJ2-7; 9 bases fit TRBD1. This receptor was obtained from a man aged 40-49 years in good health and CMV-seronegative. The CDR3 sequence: CASSQDGTGTNEQYF. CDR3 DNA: TGCGCCAGCAGCCAAGATGGGACAGGGACCAACGAGCAGTACTTC.